The subject of this entry is one TCR beta chain. Germline assignment: CDR1 SGHTA and CDR2 FQGNSA. This CDR3 comprises 15 residues. V was pared by 5 bases and J by 8 bases, with 7 bases of the junction left unmatched. This entry belongs to a study of CD8 T cells in Susac syndrome. An amount of RNA that ranged from roughly 0.45 to 1 ug was reverse transcribed with random hexamers. From the immunoSEQ multiplex PCR reads, TCRdb called clonotypes with MiXCR, one entry per CDR3 protein. Among more than 85,000 distinct CDR3 sequences, about 96% were seen once, and the ten largest hold 0.096%. The sequenced sample was CD4+ T cells from PBMCs. The V and J genes are TRBV7-2 and TRBJ1-6, with 9 bases fitting TRBD1. This receptor was obtained from a human donor in good health. In DNA, the CDR3 is TGTGCCAGCAGCCCATCGGACAGGGGCGATTCACCCCTCCACTTT. The encoded protein is CASSPSDRGDSPLHF.